A selection of T cell receptor beta chains follows, all from one sample in a study of shared clonotypes between healthy human individuals. Assay used: immunoSEQ multiplex PCR; TCRdb lists only in-frame clones, some missing. The sample contains approximately 650,000 clones, less than 97% of which appear only once. Sample: naive CD8+ T cells sorted from blood. Source of these receptors: a woman aged 25 to 39 in good health. Each CDR3 is given with its conserved first and last residue. A D gene is named only where the DNA matches it firmly. Rows may omit the clone size; those that give it use once, few, many or a size class.

D gene,J gene,clone size,V gene,CDR3 protein,CDR3 DNA
TRBD1,TRBJ2-1,once,TRBV27,CASSLIQGNEQFF,TGTGCCAGCAGTCTTATACAGGGGAATGAGCAGTTCTTC
-,TRBJ2-2,-,TRBV15,CATRGQNTGELFF,TGTGCCACCAGGGGCCAGAACACCGGGGAGCTGTTTTTT
TRBD1,TRBJ1-2,once,TRBV29-1,CSVEAGQTNYGYTF,TGCAGCGTTGAGGCGGGACAGACAAACTATGGCTACACCTTC
TRBD1,TRBJ2-7,-,TRBV19,CASRTGTGLDEQYF,TGTGCCAGTAGAACCGGGACAGGGCTTGACGAGCAGTACTTC
TRBD2,TRBJ2-1,-,TRBV9,CASSAPSWGEGFHNEQFF,TGTGCCAGCAGCGCCCCTTCCTGGGGGGAGGGGTTTCACAATGAGCAGTTCTTC
-,TRBJ2-7,-,TRBV13,CASGPLGYEQYF,TGTGCCAGCGGCCCGCTGGGCTACGAGCAGTACTTC
-,TRBJ2-3,-,TRBV27,CASSWGTSTDTQYF,TGTGCCAGCAGTTGGGGGACTAGCACAGATACGCAGTATTTT
-,TRBJ2-4,-,TRBV27,CASSSRTDPNIQYF,TGTGCCAGCAGTTCACGGACAGATCCGAACATTCAGTACTTC
TRBD1,TRBJ1-1,-,TRBV11-2,CASSLDWGDRGNTEAFF,TGTGCCAGCAGCTTAGATTGGGGGGACAGAGGGAACACTGAAGCTTTCTTT
TRBD1,TRBJ2-5,-,TRBV27,CASRGQGRETQYF,TGTGCCAGCAGGGGACAGGGAAGGGAGACCCAGTACTTC
TRBD2,TRBJ2-7,-,TRBV19,CASSLAGYSYEQYF,TGTGCCAGTAGTTTAGCGGGATACTCCTACGAGCAGTACTTC
TRBD1,TRBJ1-6,-,TRBV6-1,CASSEWTGVNSPLHF,TGTGCCAGCAGTGAATGGACAGGGGTAAACTCACCCCTCCACTTT
-,TRBJ2-6,-,TRBV4-2,CASSLGETGAGANVLTF,TGTGCCAGCAGCCTAGGGGAAACGGGAGCTGGGGCCAACGTCCTGACTTTC
TRBD2,TRBJ2-7,-,TRBV6-5,CASSYGTSGSSYEQYF,TGCGCCAGCAGTTACGGAACTAGCGGGAGTTCCTACGAGCAGTACTTC
-,TRBJ2-5,once,TRBV11-2,CASSLAPTETQYF,TGTGCCAGCAGCTTAGCACCTACGGAGACCCAGTACTTC
-,TRBJ1-2,-,TRBV30,CAWRGRDELPNYGYTF,TGTGCCTGGAGGGGAAGGGACGAACTTCCTAACTATGGCTACACCTTC
TRBD2,TRBJ2-7,-,TRBV27,CASSLSVSGSPYEQYF,TGTGCCAGCAGTTTATCGGTTAGCGGGAGCCCCTACGAGCAGTACTTC
TRBD2,TRBJ2-7,-,TRBV28,CASSLIRGAYEQYF,TGTGCCAGCAGTTTAATCCGGGGGGCCTACGAGCAGTACTTC
TRBD2,TRBJ2-5,-,TRBV27,CASTPGTSGAETQYF,TGTGCCAGCACCCCGGGGACTAGCGGGGCAGAGACCCAGTACTTC
TRBD2,TRBJ2-1,-,TRBV11-1,CASSFLAGGLNEQFF,TGTGCCAGCAGCTTCTTAGCGGGAGGGCTAAATGAGCAGTTCTTC
-,TRBJ2-3,-,TRBV19,CATKTGSPRDTQYF,TGTGCCACCAAAACAGGGTCGCCACGGGATACGCAGTATTTT
-,TRBJ2-7,-,TRBV7-9,CASSLVVGRVGEQYF,TGTGCCAGCAGCTTAGTGGTTGGCAGGGTCGGAGAGCAGTACTTC
TRBD1,TRBJ2-2,-,TRBV27,CASRPGGTGELFF,TGTGCCAGCAGACCAGGGGGCACCGGGGAGCTGTTTTTT
-,TRBJ2-7,-,TRBV9,CASSGSYRENYEQYF,TGTGCCAGCAGCGGGTCTTACCGGGAGAACTACGAGCAGTACTTC
-,TRBJ2-7,-,TRBV4-1,CASSQGETYEQYF,TGCGCCAGCAGCCAAGGGGAAACCTACGAGCAGTACTTC
-,TRBJ1-1,-,TRBV4-2,CASSQPGTPNTEAFF,TGTGCCAGCAGCCAGCCTGGGACACCCAACACTGAAGCTTTCTTT